This paragraph covers one TCR beta chain sequence. Researchers ran the PCR with 60 Vbeta and 13 Jbeta primers. Clones were sequenced by immunoSEQ multiplex PCR, and TCRdb holds only the in-frame ones, with some missing. The table shows roughly 54,000 clones, with approximately 80% occurring only once. V was pared by 4 bases and J by 5 bases, with 12 bases of the junction left unmatched. The CDR3 runs 17 residues. Looked up from germline, CDR1 is SGHTA and CDR2 is FQGTGA. The data were obtained in a study of cytomegalovirus exposure and HLA in healthy donors. This receptor was identified in a man between 50 and 59 years old in good health and CMV-seronegative. Sequenced: PBMCs. This rearrangement joins TRBV7-3 to TRBJ2-5, with 11 positions matching TRBD2. As DNA, the CDR3 is TGTGCCAGCAGCTCTGGGACTAGCGGAGGCTCCATCGAGACCCAGTACTTC. The encoded protein is CASSSGTSGGSIETQYF.